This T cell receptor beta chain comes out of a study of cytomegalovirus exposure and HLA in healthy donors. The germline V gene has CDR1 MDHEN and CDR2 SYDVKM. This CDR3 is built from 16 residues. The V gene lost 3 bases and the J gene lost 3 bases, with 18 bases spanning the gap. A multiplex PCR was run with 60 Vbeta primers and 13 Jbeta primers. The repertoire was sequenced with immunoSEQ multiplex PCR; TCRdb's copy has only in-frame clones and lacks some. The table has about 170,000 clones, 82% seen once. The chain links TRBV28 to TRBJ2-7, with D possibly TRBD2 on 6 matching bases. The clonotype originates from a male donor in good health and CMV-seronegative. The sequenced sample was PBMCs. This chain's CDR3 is CASSFGDRTTGYEQYF. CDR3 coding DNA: TGTGCCAGCAGTTTTGGGGACCGGACTACTGGCTACGAGCAGTACTTC.